This T cell receptor (beta chain) was captured by sequencing in a study of PD-L1 blockade in urothelial cancer. Sequenced by immunoSEQ multiplex PCR; TCRdb stores in-frame clones only, minus some. The repertoire holds tens of thousands of clones, with roughly 86% as singletons. Germline assignment: CDR1 MGHRA and CDR2 YSYEKL. V was shortened by 0 bases and J by 4 bases, with 7 bases between the two germline ends. The CDR3 covers 13 residues. Time point described: peripheral blood 6 weeks after treatment start. This TCR was recovered from a man between 60 and 75 years old with urothelial cancer. The V and J genes are TRBV4-1 and TRBJ2-7; D is ambiguous. The material was PBMCs, obtained around atezolizumab (anti-PD-L1) treatment. The CDR3 DNA reads as TGCGCCAGCAGCCAAGAGGCGGAGTACGAGCAGTACTTC. Its translation: CASSQEAEYEQYF.